This TCR beta chain was sequenced in a study of T cells after somatic rescue of genetic block. Libraries were prepared by immunoSEQ multiplex PCR; TCRdb keeps only in-frame clonotypes and omits some of them. Among around 64,000 clones listed, just over 90% were seen once. CDR3 size: 13 residues. The V gene lost 0 bases and the J gene lost 4 bases, with 7 bases spanning the gap. Germline V CDR1 and CDR2: SGDLS, YYNGEE. The sequenced sample was peripheral blood mononuclear cells (PBMCs). The rearrangement uses TRBV9 and TRBJ1-2; D is undetermined. This receptor was taken from a middle-aged man. The CDR3 loop is CASSVASGYGYTF. CDR3 coding DNA: TGTGCCAGCAGCGTAGCGTCAGGCTATGGCTACACCTTC.